This T cell receptor (beta chain) was profiled in a study of T cells in Graves' hyperthyroidism and ophthalmopathy. Points from the study as a whole: Before onset, by a median of approximately 6.8 months, the model predicted ophthalmopathy.

Hyperthyroidism had been newly diagnosed in patients aged 18 to 65, and its duration was under 2 months. Using RNA transcripts as the source, TCR beta CDR3 regions were amplified. TCR CDR3 underwent first-round RT-PCR with the HTBI primer set. TCRdb redid the calling of the multiplex PCR reads with MiXCR, one entry per CDR3 protein. Of 250,000 to 300,000 distinct CDR3 sequences listed, 10% to 15% are singletons. There are many counts of this clonotype. Its antigen is undetermined. Germline CDR1 reads SGHTA; CDR2 reads FQGNSA. J was trimmed by 5 bases and V by 3 bases; bases with no gene match: 7. The CDR3 covers 15 residues.

Sequencing used blood. The receptor comes from a woman in her twenties or thirties with Graves' hyperthyroidism that later progressed to Graves' ophthalmopathy. The J gene is TRBJ2-5, the V gene TRBV7-2; 9 bases line up with TRBD2. CDR3 DNA: TGTGCCAGCAGCTTCTCTAGCGGGGAGGGGGAGACCCAGTACTTC. It translates to CASSFSSGEGETQYF.